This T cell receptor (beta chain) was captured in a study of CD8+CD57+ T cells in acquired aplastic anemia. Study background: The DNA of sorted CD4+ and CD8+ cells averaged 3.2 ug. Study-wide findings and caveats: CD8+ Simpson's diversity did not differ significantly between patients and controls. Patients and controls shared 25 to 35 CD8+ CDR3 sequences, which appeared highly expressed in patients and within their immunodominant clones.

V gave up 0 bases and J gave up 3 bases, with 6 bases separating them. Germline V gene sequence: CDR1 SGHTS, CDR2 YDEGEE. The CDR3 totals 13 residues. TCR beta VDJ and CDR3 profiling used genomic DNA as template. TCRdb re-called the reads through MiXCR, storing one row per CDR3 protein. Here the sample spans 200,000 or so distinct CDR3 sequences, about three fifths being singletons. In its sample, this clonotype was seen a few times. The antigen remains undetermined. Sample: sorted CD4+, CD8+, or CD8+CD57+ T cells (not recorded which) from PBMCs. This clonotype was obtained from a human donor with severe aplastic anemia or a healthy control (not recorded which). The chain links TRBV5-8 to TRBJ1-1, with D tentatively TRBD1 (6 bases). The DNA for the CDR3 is TGTGCCAGCAGCTTGGGGACAGACACTGAAGCTTTCTTT. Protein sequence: CASSLGTDTEAFF.